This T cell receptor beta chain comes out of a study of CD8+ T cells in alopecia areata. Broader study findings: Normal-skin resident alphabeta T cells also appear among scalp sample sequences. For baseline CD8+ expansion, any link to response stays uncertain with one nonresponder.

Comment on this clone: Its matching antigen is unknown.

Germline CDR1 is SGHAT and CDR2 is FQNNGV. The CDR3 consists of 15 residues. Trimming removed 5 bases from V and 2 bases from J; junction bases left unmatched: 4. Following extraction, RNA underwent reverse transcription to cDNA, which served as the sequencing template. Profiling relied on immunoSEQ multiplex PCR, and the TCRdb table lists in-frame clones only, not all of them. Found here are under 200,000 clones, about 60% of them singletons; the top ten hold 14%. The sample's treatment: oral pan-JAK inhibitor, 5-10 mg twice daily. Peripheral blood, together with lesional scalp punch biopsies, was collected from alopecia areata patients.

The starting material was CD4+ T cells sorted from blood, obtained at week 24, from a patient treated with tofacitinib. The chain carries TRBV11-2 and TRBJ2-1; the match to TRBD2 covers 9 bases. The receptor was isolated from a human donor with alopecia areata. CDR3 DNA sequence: TGTGCCAGCAGCCCCCGCGGGGGGGCCTACAATGAGCAGTTCTTC. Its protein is CASSPRGGAYNEQFF.